The 18 T cell receptor beta chains given below trace back to one sample, sequenced in a study of T cell changes during pregnancy in multiple sclerosis. The data were produced by immunoSEQ multiplex PCR, yet TCRdb's version contains in-frame clones alone and is incomplete. This sample has 34,000 or so clones; less than 95% occur once, and the top ten carry roughly an eighth. Source: CD8+ T cells from peripheral blood mononuclear cells, taken in the first trimester of pregnancy. Source of these receptors: a female donor with multiple sclerosis, enrolled in a pregnancy study.

V usage is TRBV5-1 and J usage is TRBJ2-1; TRBD2 might be the D (6 bases). The CDR3 extends over 16 amino acids. CDR1 SGHRS and CDR2 YFSETQ come from the germline V gene. V lost 6 bases, J lost 4 bases, and 20 bases lay in between. The CDR3, as DNA: TGCGCCAGCACCGCTTTCCTGGCTAGCGTTTACAATGAGCAGTTCTTC. This translates into CASTAFLASVYNEQFF.

The chain is built from TRBV7-6 and TRBJ2-7; 8 bases fit TRBD2. The CDR3 length is 16 residues. The germline gives CDR1 SGHVS, CDR2 FNYEAQ. V was clipped by 5 bases and J by 3 bases; unmatched bases: 12. The CDR3 here is CASSPQLSGTHYEQYF. The CDR3 DNA reads TGTGCCAGCAGCCCCCAGCTTAGCGGGACCCACTACGAGCAGTACTTC.

The rearrangement uses TRBV2 and TRBJ1-1; 7 bases fit TRBD1. This CDR3 has 14 amino acids. V lost 6 bases to trimming and J lost 1 base; unmatched junction nucleotides: 5. CDR1 and CDR2 from the germline V gene are SNHLY and FYNNEI. For the CDR3, the DNA is TGTGCCAGCAGGGAACAGGGGAGGAACACTGAAGCTTTCTTT. Translated, it gives CASREQGRNTEAFF.

Remarks on this clone: A much larger clone differs by one base, so this may be a read error. Other DNA variants within this sample encode the same CDR3. The J gene is TRBJ2-3, the V gene TRBV27, with TRBD2 as a possible D gene (6 bases). Germline lookup yields CDR1 MNHEY and CDR2 SMNVEV (reference sequence). The CDR3 contains 17 residues. The CDR3 loop reads CASSLLGQGGSTDTQYF. The CDR3 DNA sequence: TGTGCCAGTAGTTTATTGGGCCAGGGAGGTAGCACAGATACGCAGTATTTT.

Only one count was recorded for this clone. The CDR3 here is CASSIRGDRGHYHEQYF. For the CDR3, the DNA is TGTGCCAGTAGTATAAGGGGGGACAGGGGGCATTACCACGAGCAGTACTTC. The chain recombines TRBV19 with TRBJ2-7; 12 nucleotides line up with TRBD1. V gave up 2 bases and J gave up 5 bases; unmatched junction bases: 10. The CDR3 extends over 17 amino acids. The germline V gene encodes CDR1 LNHDA and CDR2 SQIVND (reference sequence).

This chain uses TRBV25-1 with TRBJ2-1; 8 bases map to TRBD1. The CDR3 spans 13 residues. The ends lost 8 bases at V and 0 bases at J; junction bases unmatched: 0. Germline V gene data show CDR1 as MGHDK and CDR2 as SYGVNS. CDR3 loop: CASGTGSYNEQFF. The CDR3 nucleotides read TGTGCCAGCGGGACAGGCTCCTACAATGAGCAGTTCTTC.

The chain employs TRBV6-6 and TRBJ1-2; 8 bases match TRBD1. Per the germline V gene, CDR1 is MNHNY and CDR2 is SVGAGI (reference sequence). With V trimmed by 0 bases and J by 1 base, 1 base remained unmatched. This CDR3 has 15 residues. CDR3 in DNA: TGTGCCAGCAGTTACTCCGACAGGGGTAACTATGGCTACACCTTC. Encoded protein: CASSYSDRGNYGYTF.

This clone appeared a single time. The gene calls are TRBV11-2 and TRBJ2-7, with a possible D match to TRBD1 (6 bases). The CDR3 length is 17 residues. V lost 3 bases to trimming and J lost 1 base, with 19 bases between them. CDR1 is SGHAT, CDR2 FQNNGV, per germline. The CDR3 sequence is CASSFLTWTEPSYEQYF. As DNA, the CDR3 is TGTGCCAGCAGCTTCCTAACTTGGACAGAGCCTTCCTACGAGCAGTACTTC.

This clone was detected only once. The rearrangement uses TRBV6-1 and TRBJ2-3; tentative D call: TRBD2 (5 bases). Looked up from germline, CDR1 is MNHNS and CDR2 is SASEGT. CDR3 size: 15 residues. The ends were cut back, 1 base at V and 4 bases at J, with 12 bases in the middle. This chain's CDR3 is CASSEVKGGSDTQYF. The DNA for the CDR3 is TGTGCCAGCAGTGAAGTGAAAGGAGGTTCAGATACGCAGTATTTT.

This chain links TRBV7-9 with TRBJ2-1; D possibly corresponds to TRBD2 (6 bases). The V and J ends lost 4 bases and 7 bases respectively, with 11 bases between them. The CDR3 spans 13 residues. Germline V CDR1 and CDR2: SEHNR, FQNEAQ (reference sequence). DNA for the CDR3: TGTGCCAGCAGCTCCTCCGGGACTAATGAGCAGTTCTTC. The encoded protein is CASSSSGTNEQFF.

The chain is built from TRBV19 and TRBJ2-6; D unclear. CDR1 is LNHDA and CDR2 is SQIVND in the germline V gene (reference sequence). The CDR3 consists of 15 residues. V dropped 3 bases and J dropped 4 bases, with 10 bases sitting between them. This chain's CDR3 is CASSIRVAGANVLTF. CDR3 bases: TGTGCCAGTAGTATTCGGGTTGCAGGGGCCAACGTCCTGACTTTC.

The CDR3 loop is CASTPDRGPSADTQYF. The CDR3 DNA is TGTGCCAGCACCCCTGACAGGGGGCCGTCGGCAGATACGCAGTATTTT. The V and J genes are TRBV7-9 and TRBJ2-3; 10 nucleotides line up with TRBD1. The length of the CDR3 is 16 residues. Germline V gives CDR1 SEHNR, CDR2 FQNEAQ (reference sequence). Losses at the gene ends were 7 bases for V and 4 bases for J; bases not matched to a gene: 11.

J is TRBJ2-7 and V is TRBV6-1; possibly TRBD2 for D (5 bases). Trimming took off 1 base at V and 2 bases at J, with 12 bases between the two ends. Per germline, CDR1 MNHNS and CDR2 SASEGT. This CDR3 has 15 residues. The CDR3 sequence is CASSEEVVGTYEQYF. The CDR3 DNA reads as TGTGCCAGCAGTGAAGAGGTGGTCGGGACCTACGAGCAGTACTTC.

The chain employs TRBV29-1 and TRBJ2-1, with D perhaps matching TRBD2 (5 bases). The V gene lost 1 base and the J gene lost 2 bases, with 12 bases spanning the gap. The CDR3 covers 15 residues. Germline V gives CDR1 SQVTM, CDR2 ANQGSEA. CDR3 coding DNA: TGCAGCGTTGAAGGAGACTACCCCCCCTACAATGAGCAGTTCTTC. It encodes CSVEGDYPPYNEQFF.

The chain links TRBV4-1 to TRBJ2-6; 11 nucleotides line up with TRBD1. CDR1 is MGHRA and CDR2 is YSYEKL in the germline V gene. V was clipped by 3 bases and J by 2 bases; unmatched bases: 6. The CDR3 runs 18 residues. The CDR3 here is CASSHGPGQGAGANVLTF. The CDR3 nucleotides are TGCGCCAGCAGCCATGGACCGGGACAGGGGGCTGGGGCCAACGTCCTGACTTTC.

This rearrangement joins TRBV9 to TRBJ1-1; 9 bases match TRBD1. The CDR3 covers 13 residues. Germline trimming cut 2 bases from V and 7 bases from J; bases unmatched to any gene: 3. Germline V gene lookup returns CDR1 SGDLS and CDR2 YYNGEE. The CDR3 DNA reads TGTGCCAGCAGCGTTACAGGGGGCGGTGAAGCTTTCTTT. It is translated as CASSVTGGGEAFF.

J is TRBJ1-2 and V is TRBV2; no clear D. The CDR3 runs to 10 residues. CDR1 is SNHLY and CDR2 is FYNNEI in the germline V gene. The V gene lost 7 bases and the J gene lost 7 bases, with 7 bases spanning the gap. The CDR3 nucleotides are TGTGCCAGCAAGAGCGTTGGCTACACCTTC. The encoded protein is CASKSVGYTF.

This clone was seen a few times. In DNA form, the CDR3 reads TGTGCCAGCAGTGAAGGGGACTTTTCCTACAATGAGCAGTTCTTC. Its translation: CASSEGDFSYNEQFF. This rearrangement joins TRBV6-1 to TRBJ2-1, with a tentative D call TRBD2 (6 bases). The CDR3 has 15 amino acids. Germline V lookup: CDR1 MNHNS, CDR2 SASEGT. Between the trimmed V and J ends, which lost 1 base and 1 base, there was a span of 8 bases.